A single sample gave rise to the 15 T cell receptor beta chains below, sequenced in a study of T cells in Graves' hyperthyroidism and ophthalmopathy. RNA transcripts served as the template for amplifying TCR beta CDR3 regions. HTBI primers drove first-round RT-PCR of the TCR CDR3. TCRdb called the multiplex PCR reads again in MiXCR, with one record for every CDR3 protein. The data show over 350,000 distinct CDR3 sequences, with around 15% seen just once and over 10% held by the top ten. The sequenced sample was blood. These receptors came from a man between 18 and 29 years old with Graves' ophthalmopathy.

This clonotype occurred many times. The chain joins TRBV5-1 to TRBJ2-2; D tentatively fits TRBD1 or TRBD2 (6 bases each). The germline gives CDR1 SGHRS, CDR2 YFSETQ. V lost 6 bases and J 3 bases, leaving 15 bases between the germline ends. The CDR3 has 15 residues. CDR3: CASKIAGGHTGELFF. The CDR3 DNA reads as TGCGCCAGCAAAATCGCCGGGGGCCACACCGGGGAGCTGTTTTTT. The whole variable domain, filled in from reference TRBV5-1 and TRBJ2-2, reads KAGVTQTPRYLIKTRGQQVTLSCSPISGHRSVSWYQQTPGQGLQFLFEYFSETQRNKGNFPGRFSGRQFSNSRSEMNVSTLELGDSALYLCASKIAGGHTGELFFGEGSRLTVL.

The sample holds many counts of this clonotype. The J gene is TRBJ2-3, the V gene TRBV7-2; maybe TRBD1 (6 bases). Germline CDR1 and CDR2: SGHTA and FQGNSA. This CDR3 comprises 15 residues. V lost 5 bases to trimming and J lost 0 bases, with 12 bases between them. The CDR3 DNA sequence: TGTGCCAGCAGCCCCAGGACAGATAGCACAGATACGCAGTATTTT. Encoded protein: CASSPRTDSTDTQYF. Together with reference TRBV7-2 and TRBJ2-3, the CDR3 gives the full variable domain: GAGVSQSPSNKVTEKGKDVELRCDPISGHTALYWYRQSLGQGLEFLIYFQGNSAPDKSGLPSDRFSAERTGGSVSTLTIQRTQQEDSAVYLCASSPRTDSTDTQYFGPGTRLTVL.

This clonotype was seen a few times. This sequence joins TRBV10-1 and TRBJ2-1; tentatively, D is TRBD2 (6 bases). From germline, CDR1 is WNHNN and CDR2 SYGVQD (reference sequence). The CDR3 totals 17 residues. V dropped 4 bases and J dropped 0 bases, with 16 bases sitting between them. Here the CDR3 reads CASSATRPHYSYNEQFF. The CDR3 DNA is TGCGCCAGCAGTGCGACTAGGCCCCACTACTCCTACAATGAGCAGTTCTTC.

This clonotype was observed many times. The genes are TRBV14 and TRBJ2-3, with D maybe TRBD2 (6 bases). The germline V gene has CDR1 SGHDN and CDR2 FVKESK. V was cut by 2 bases and J by 0 bases, with 24 bases left in between. There are 20 residues in the CDR3. The CDR3 coding sequence is TGTGCCAGCAGCCAATTGAGTAGACTAGTGGGCCAGTCTAGCACAGATACGCAGTATTTT. Residues: CASSQLSRLVGQSSTDTQYF.

This clonotype was observed at least ten times. J is TRBJ1-5 and V is TRBV11-2; D gene uncertain. Germline CDR1 reads SGHAT; CDR2 reads FQNNGV. V was cut by 3 bases and J by 6 bases, with 15 bases left in between. This CDR3 is built from 15 residues. The CDR3: CASSLGRGAAQPQHF. CDR3 bases: TGTGCCAGCAGCTTGGGCCGGGGTGCAGCTCAGCCCCAGCATTTT.

The J gene is TRBJ2-2, the V gene TRBV5-1; 8 nucleotides align to TRBD1. The germline V gene encodes CDR1 SGHRS and CDR2 YFSETQ. The CDR3 is 15 amino acids. J was trimmed by 6 bases and V by 6 bases; bases with no gene match: 10. CDR3 sequence reads: CASTTDRVNPGELFF. The CDR3 DNA is TGCGCCAGCACTACGGACAGGGTAAATCCCGGGGAGCTGTTTTTT.

In this sample, this clonotype turned up a few times. The chain couples TRBV6-1 to TRBJ2-2; D perhaps matches TRBD2 (5 bases). CDR1 is MNHNS, CDR2 SASEGT, per germline. CDR3 length: 14 amino acids. Trimming took 8 bases from V and 1 from J, leaving 11 bases between them. CDR3 amino acids: CASQEDWNTGELFF. In DNA form, the CDR3 reads TGTGCCAGCCAGGAGGACTGGAACACCGGGGAGCTGTTTTTT.

V gene TRBV12-3 or TRBV12-4 combines with J gene TRBJ2-1, with TRBD2 matching over 8 bases. The CDR3 has 15 amino acids. The J segment lost 5 bases and the V segment lost 2 bases, leaving 5 bases of the junction unmatched. CDR3 in DNA: TGTGCCAGCAGTTTAACGCTAGCGGGTAACAATGAGCAGTTCTTC. Its protein is CASSLTLAGNNEQFF.

Of note for this clonotype: A read error may explain this, as a much larger clone is one base away. The V call is TRBV12-3 or TRBV12-4, the J call TRBJ2-5, with unresolved D. The CDR3 has 15 amino acids. The V and J ends lost 3 bases and 1 base respectively, with 12 bases between them. CDR3 sequence (DNA): TGTGCCAGCAGTTTCGGCAATCCCCCCCAAGAGACCCAGTACTTC. As protein: CASSFGNPPQETQYF.

A word on this clonotype: Germline is not matched at one junction end, which may reflect a read error. The chain joins TRBV9 to TRBJ1-2, with 8 bases matching TRBD1. The CDR3 covers 14 residues. Germline CDR1 SGDLS, CDR2 YYNGEE. CDR3 loop: CAGSVGQGAGGYTF. Written as DNA, the CDR3 is TGTGCCGGCAGCGTAGGCCAGGGGGCAGGTGGCTACACCTTC.

This clonotype occurred many times. This chain links TRBV2 with TRBJ2-7; TRBD2 is a possible D gene (6 bases). The V end lost 6 bases, the J end lost 0 bases, and 18 bases lay between the germline ends. This CDR3 comprises 16 residues. Germline V CDR1 and CDR2: SNHLY, FYNNEI. CDR3 bases: TGTGCCAGCAGCGGGGGATCCTCGGGTAGCTCCTACGAGCAGTACTTC. Protein sequence: CASSGGSSGSSYEQYF.

In this sample, this clonotype turned up many times. The V and J genes are TRBV5-1 and TRBJ2-7; TRBD2 matches 8 bases. The CDR3 totals 16 residues. CDR1 SGHRS and CDR2 YFSETQ come from the germline V gene. The junction had 8 bases not matched to a gene; V was cut back by 0 bases and J by 3 bases. CDR3 nucleotides: TGCGCCAGCAGCTTGGCTCCGGGGGGGGCCTACTACGAGCAGTACTTC. Translating it yields CASSLAPGGAYYEQYF.

V and J are TRBV2 and TRBJ2-3, with TRBD2 as a possible D gene (5 bases). The germline gives CDR1 SNHLY, CDR2 FYNNEI. The CDR3 length is 17 residues. V was trimmed by 0 bases and J by 4 bases, leaving 17 bases between them. In DNA form, the CDR3 reads TGTGCCAGCAGTGAAGCGCTCGGATCTGGGCGGGCAGATACGCAGTATTTT. Its protein product is CASSEALGSGRADTQYF. The full variable domain, with the rest looked up from reference TRBV2 and TRBJ2-3, is EPEVTQTPSHQVTQMGQEVILRCVPISNHLYFYWYRQILGQKVEFLVSFYNNEISEKSEIFDDQFSVERPDGSNFTLKIRSTKLEDSAMYFCASSEALGSGRADTQYFGPGTRLTVL.

This clonotype showed up many times. The chain recombines TRBV7-6 with TRBJ2-7; no definite D call. CDR3 length: 14 residues. The germline V gene encodes CDR1 SGHVS and CDR2 FNYEAQ. V was shortened by 1 base and J by 7 bases, with 14 bases between the two germline ends. In DNA form, the CDR3 reads TGTGCCAGCAGCTTAGGGGCGGCGGCGTCGGAGCAGTACTTC. Its protein product is CASSLGAAASEQYF.

This clonotype was seen ten or more times. DNA of the CDR3: TGTGCCAGCAGCTTAGATACCGGGGACCGGGATGAGCAGTTCTTC. It encodes CASSLDTGDRDEQFF. The chain uses TRBV11-2 and TRBJ2-1; either TRBD1 or TRBD2 may fit D (5 bases each). Germline lookup yields CDR1 SGHAT and CDR2 FQNNGV. CDR3 length: 15 residues. The V gene lost 0 bases and the J gene lost 8 bases, with 14 bases spanning the gap.